The 14 T cell receptor beta chains presented below share a single source sample, sequenced in a study of human T cells and chemical hapten exposure. The time point is: pre-sensitization, week 0. The sample's treatment: therapeutic diphenylcyclopropenone sensitization with weekly scalp DPC. TCRdb re-analysed the RACE reads in MiXCR, keeping a single row per CDR3 protein. The sample consists of around 100,000 distinct CDR3 sequences, 11% of them appearing once. Source: whole blood, taken in connection with sensitization to the hapten diphenylcyclopropenone (DPC). The source of these receptors is a woman in her fifties or sixties with alopecia areata. Some clones in this sample may be carry-over from other donors' samples.

In its sample, this clonotype was seen many times. This chain connects TRBV19 to TRBJ2-1; TRBD2 is a possible D gene (6 bases). V shed 1 base and J shed 8 bases, with 15 bases lying between them. CDR3 length: 15 residues. The germline gives CDR1 LNHDA, CDR2 SQIVND (reference sequence). DNA for the CDR3: TGTGCCAGTAGTATAGTCGGAGGGGCGGTCGATGAGCAGTTCTTC. This codes for CASSIVGGAVDEQFF.

The chain links TRBV7-9 to TRBJ2-5; D unresolved. V lost 0 bases and J lost 0, with 8 bases in between. The CDR3 extends over 15 amino acids. Looked up from germline, CDR1 is SEHNR and CDR2 is FQNEAQ (reference sequence). The CDR3 nucleotides read TGTGCCAGCAGCTTAGCGCGCAGTAACCAAGAGACCCAGTACTTC. Its protein is CASSLARSNQETQYF.

This clonotype was seen repeatedly, ten times or more. This sequence joins TRBV7-8 and TRBJ1-5; D perhaps matches TRBD1 (5 bases). The CDR3 has 15 residues. Germline CDR1 is SGHVS and CDR2 is FQNEAQ. Between the trimmed V and J ends, which lost 0 bases and 6 bases, there was a span of 12 bases. CDR3 amino acids: CASSLAWGFGQPQHF. In DNA, the CDR3 is TGTGCCAGCAGCTTAGCGTGGGGGTTCGGTCAGCCCCAGCATTTT.

This clonotype appeared many times. The genes are TRBV24-1 and TRBJ2-6; D gene unclear. Trimming shortened V by 3 bases and J by 0 bases, and 5 bases separated the two germline ends. This CDR3 spans 15 amino acids. Germline CDR1 reads KGHDR; CDR2 reads SFDVKD. The DNA of the CDR3 is TGTGCCACCAGTGATCCTCACTCTGGGGCCAACGTCCTGACTTTC. Amino acids: CATSDPHSGANVLTF.

This clonotype was seen many times. The chain uses TRBV19 and TRBJ2-2, with no clear D. Germline V CDR1 and CDR2: LNHDA, SQIVND (reference sequence). The germline V and J ends were trimmed by 5 bases and 0 bases, with 16 bases remaining between them. The CDR3 is made up of 17 amino acids. CDR3 in amino acids: CASSWVAGATNTGELFF. CDR3 DNA sequence: TGTGCCAGTAGTTGGGTGGCAGGCGCCACGAACACCGGGGAGCTGTTTTTT.

This clonotype was found a few times. The rearrangement uses TRBV19 and TRBJ1-2; D ambiguous. Germline CDR1 and CDR2: LNHDA and SQIVND (reference sequence). Trimming shortened V by 2 bases and J by 2 bases, and 12 bases separated the two germline ends. The CDR3 is 15 amino acids. The DNA for the CDR3 is TGTGCCAGTAGTATAAGCTCCGCGGGGAACTATGGCTACACCTTC. Protein product: CASSISSAGNYGYTF.

This clonotype was counted between two and nine times. The chain employs TRBV12-3 or TRBV12-4 and TRBJ2-7; 7 nucleotides match TRBD2. This CDR3 is built from 15 residues. Trimming cost V 7 bases and J 4 bases; bases outside gene matches: 13. The DNA of the CDR3 is TGTGCCAGCACCCCGAGGGAGGGCGGGTTTTACGAGCAGTACTTC. It specifies CASTPREGGFYEQYF.

There are many counts of this clonotype. The chain uses TRBV12-3 or TRBV12-4 and TRBJ2-5, with 11 nucleotides matching TRBD2. After removal of 2 bases from V and 5 bases from J, the junction contained 4 bases not matched to a gene. The CDR3 covers 15 residues. The DNA of the CDR3 is TGTGCCAGCAGTTTACTAGCGGGGGGTTTTGAGACCCAGTACTTC. Amino acids: CASSLLAGGFETQYF.

This clonotype showed up just a few times. The chain combines TRBV4-1 with TRBJ2-5, with D possibly matching TRBD1 (6 bases). The CDR3 sequence is 15 residues long. V lost 4 bases and J lost 0, with 12 bases in between. Per the germline V gene, CDR1 is MGHRA and CDR2 is YSYEKL. This CDR3 is CASSPQTGYQETQYF. CDR3 nucleotide sequence: TGCGCCAGCAGCCCCCAGACAGGATACCAAGAGACCCAGTACTTC.

This clonotype was recorded at least ten times. This sequence joins TRBV3-1 and TRBJ1-2; no reliable D call. V dropped 4 bases and J dropped 4 bases, with 10 bases sitting between them. Germline CDR1 and CDR2: LGHDT and YNNKEL (reference sequence). The CDR3 extends over 13 amino acids. The CDR3 nucleotides read TGTGCCAGCAGCCCGTCAGGTAGCTATGGCTACACCTTC. Amino acids: CASSPSGSYGYTF.

Only a few counts were recorded for this clonotype. The rearrangement joins TRBV20-1 to TRBJ2-1; 15 nucleotides align to TRBD2. CDR1 is DFQATT and CDR2 is SNEGSKA in the germline V gene (reference sequence). This CDR3 has 13 residues. V lost 7 bases to trimming and J lost 8 bases; unmatched junction nucleotides: 3. CDR3 bases: TGCAGTGAGGGACTAGCGGGGGGACATGAGCAGTTCTTC. Translation: CSEGLAGGHEQFF.

This clonotype appeared a few times. The V gene is TRBV29-1, the J gene TRBJ2-1; D not certain. There are 13 residues in the CDR3. Germline V CDR1 and CDR2: SQVTM, ANQGSEA. Trimming pared 2 bases from V and 6 bases from J, leaving 11 bases between. The CDR3 here is CSVETPWSNEQFF. As DNA, the CDR3 is TGCAGCGTTGAAACCCCCTGGAGCAATGAGCAGTTCTTC.

This clonotype has a handful of counts. The rearrangement joins TRBV5-5 to TRBJ2-5; 8 nucleotides align to TRBD2. CDR1 and CDR2 from the germline V gene are SGHKS and YYEKEE (reference sequence). J gave up 4 bases and V 3 bases, and 5 bases lay outside the gene matches. The CDR3 is 14 residues long. In nucleotides, the CDR3 is TGTGCCAGCAGCTCCGGGACTAGTGGAGAGACCCAGTACTTC. It translates to CASSSGTSGETQYF. The full variable domain, in which reference TRBV5-5 and TRBJ2-5 provide the parts outside the CDR3, is DAGVTQSPTHLIKTRGQQVTLRCSPISGHKSVSWYQQVLGQGPQFIFQYYEKEERGRGNFPDRFSARQFPNYSSELNVNALLLGDSALYLCASSSGTSGETQYFGPGTRLLVL.

This clonotype was seen a handful of times. J is TRBJ2-3 and V is TRBV30; D is unclear. This CDR3 has 11 amino acids. V shed 3 bases and J shed 4 bases, with 5 bases lying between them. Germline CDR1 GTSNPN, CDR2 SVGIG (reference sequence). This CDR3 is CAWSASDTQYF. The CDR3 DNA follows: TGTGCCTGGAGCGCATCAGATACGCAGTATTTT.